This passage covers 11 T cell receptor beta chains from one sample sequenced in a study of T-cell reconstitution after alpha-beta-depleted transplantation in children. TCRbeta library preparation incorporated unique molecular identifiers. TCRdb re-analysed the PCR reads in MiXCR, keeping a single row per CDR3 protein. The sample lists approximately 110,000 distinct CDR3 sequences; 10% to 13% were seen once. The sequences come from PBMCs, collected before TCRalphabeta/CD19-depleted stem cell transplant. All receptors derive from a boy under 10 years old with acute lymphoblastic leukemia, due to receive a stem cell transplant.

Only a few counts were recorded for this clonotype. V and J are TRBV28 and TRBJ1-1; D gene uncertain. V shed 6 bases and J shed 1 base, with 18 bases lying between them. The CDR3 extends over 16 amino acids. Germline V gives CDR1 MDHEN, CDR2 SYDVKM. The DNA of the CDR3 is TGTGCCAGCAGAAAAGAAGAGGGCAGCAAGAACACTGAAGCTTTCTTT. Translation: CASRKEEGSKNTEAFF.

This clonotype has more than one count but fewer than ten. Written as DNA, the CDR3 is TGTGCCAGCAGCTGGGGATACTCCTACAATGAGCAGTTCTTC. It specifies CASSWGYSYNEQFF. The J gene is TRBJ2-1, the V gene TRBV11-2; D ambiguous. This CDR3 comprises 14 residues. CDR1 is SGHAT and CDR2 is FQNNGV in the germline V gene. With 4 bases removed from V and 0 bases from J, the gap between germline ends came to 7 bases.

This clonotype was picked up many times. J is TRBJ2-3 and V is TRBV5-1; 10 bases line up with TRBD2. CDR1 is SGHRS, CDR2 YFSETQ, per germline. The CDR3 spans 17 residues. Trimming at V came to 4 bases and at J to 5 bases, leaving 13 bases not matched to a gene. CDR3 sequence: CASSPGGSGRAIDTQYF. The DNA for the CDR3 is TGCGCCAGCAGCCCAGGGGGCAGCGGGAGGGCAATAGATACGCAGTATTTT.

This clonotype was counted ten times or more. The CDR3 protein is CASSWGGETQYF. In DNA, the CDR3 is TGTGCCAGCAGCTGGGGGGGTGAGACCCAGTACTTC. This rearrangement joins TRBV7-9 to TRBJ2-5; 7 nucleotides agree with TRBD2. Germline CDR1 reads SEHNR; CDR2 reads FQNEAQ (reference sequence). Losses at the gene ends were 4 bases for V and 5 bases for J; bases not matched to a gene: 1. The CDR3 spans 12 residues.

Ten or more counts support this clonotype. The chain uses TRBV6-1 and TRBJ2-3; 9 nucleotides align to TRBD2. The V gene's germline CDR1 is MNHNS and CDR2 SASEGT. The CDR3 is 15 residues long. The junction had 8 bases not matched to a gene; V was cut back by 6 bases and J by 4 bases. The CDR3 DNA is TGTGCCAGCAGGCGCGGGGTAGCGGGGGCAGATACGCAGTATTTT. Amino acids: CASRRGVAGADTQYF.

V gene TRBV7-8 combines with J gene TRBJ1-5; D uncertain. The CDR3 loop spans 13 amino acids. V shed 2 bases and J shed 6 bases, with 8 bases lying between them. Per the germline V gene, CDR1 is SGHVS and CDR2 is FQNEAQ. The CDR3 reads CASSLSRSQPQHF. CDR3 nucleotide sequence: TGTGCCAGCAGCTTAAGTCGGAGTCAGCCCCAGCATTTT.

The sample holds a few counts of this clonotype. CDR3 protein: CASSRGTSLAGGLSSYNEQFF. The CDR3 DNA follows: TGTGCCAGCAGCCGAGGGACATCACTAGCGGGGGGCCTTAGCTCCTACAATGAGCAGTTCTTC. V is TRBV14 and J is TRBJ2-1; 12 nucleotides line up with TRBD2. V shed 4 bases and J 0 bases; nucleotides not matched to a gene: 16. The CDR3 covers 21 residues. Germline CDR1 SGHDN, CDR2 FVKESK.

This chain uses TRBV24-1 with TRBJ2-7; 8 positions match TRBD1. The germline CDR1 and CDR2 sequences are KGHDR and SFDVKD. The CDR3 contains 13 residues. The ends lost 9 bases at V and 3 bases at J; junction bases unmatched: 6. CDR3 sequence (DNA): TGTGCCACCCTTCCGGGACAGGTCTACGAGCAGTACTTC. This translates into CATLPGQVYEQYF.

A few counts support this clonotype. The chain has TRBV5-4 and TRBJ2-5; 8 positions agree with TRBD1. Trimming cost V 4 bases and J 3 bases; bases outside gene matches: 5. This CDR3 is 14 amino acids long. Germline V lookup: CDR1 SGHNT, CDR2 YYREEE (reference sequence). The CDR3 sequence is CASSQTGEKETQYF. For the CDR3, the DNA is TGTGCCAGCAGCCAGACAGGGGAAAAAGAGACCCAGTACTTC. The entire variable domain, with the rest obtained from reference TRBV5-4 and TRBJ2-5, is as follows: ETGVTQSPTHLIKTRGQQVTLRCSSQSGHNTVSWYQQALGQGPQFIFQYYREEENGRGNFPPRFSGLQFPNYSSELNVNALELDDSALYLCASSQTGEKETQYFGPGTRLLVL.

The rearrangement links TRBV25-1 to TRBJ2-2, with TRBD1 as a possible D gene (6 bases). Per germline, CDR1 MGHDK and CDR2 SYGVNS. The CDR3 length is 14 residues. Trimming removed 6 bases at V and 5 bases at J, with 13 bases between. CDR3 protein: CASRGGMGTGELFF. The CDR3 coding sequence is TGTGCCAGCAGAGGGGGAATGGGAACCGGGGAGCTGTTTTTT.

The chain is built from TRBV14 and TRBJ2-1, with no clear D. The CDR3 totals 15 residues. Germline CDR1 SGHDN, CDR2 FVKESK. V was pared by 2 bases and J by 2 bases, with 10 bases between. CDR3 in amino acids: CASSQLSSPYNEQFF. The CDR3 region has the DNA TGTGCCAGCAGCCAACTCAGCTCCCCCTACAATGAGCAGTTCTTC.